This T cell receptor beta chain was identified during a study of T cell responses to AZD1222 COVID-19 vaccine. CDR1 LNHNV and CDR2 YYDKDF come from the germline V gene (reference sequence). CDR3 length equals 15 residues. The V end was cut by 3 bases, the J end by 0 bases, with 10 bases between. Combined were second doses at about 4 or about 12 weeks. Repertoires were generated with immunoSEQ multiplex PCR, while TCRdb's copy carries only in-frame clones and drops some. The sample lists some 150,000 clones, 85% to 95% occurring once. Sample: peripheral blood, taken 28 days after the second AZD1222 dose. The source is an adult who received the AZD1222 COVID-19 vaccine. The chain is built from TRBV15 and TRBJ2-3; possible D gene TRBD2, 6 bases. The CDR3 region is CATSSGGTSTDTQYF. DNA of the CDR3: TGTGCCACCAGCAGTGGAGGGACTAGCACAGATACGCAGTATTTT. Using reference TRBV15 and TRBJ2-3 for the parts outside the CDR3, the full variable domain is DAMVIQNPRYQVTQFGKPVTLSCSQTLNHNVMYWYQQKSSQAPKLLFHYYDKDFNNEADTPDNFQSRRPNTSFCFLDIRSPGLGDTAMYLCATSSGGTSTDTQYFGPGTRLTVL.